The 30 T cell receptor beta chains in this list originate from one sample, sequenced in a study of CD8+ T cells in alopecia areata. Reverse transcribed after extraction, RNA yielded cDNA as the sequencing template. Sequenced by immunoSEQ multiplex PCR; TCRdb stores in-frame clones only, minus some. The table has 150,000 to 200,000 clones, about 60% seen once; the top ten hold about 4.3%. Sequences were obtained from CD4+ T cells sorted from blood. Every receptor here comes from a human donor in good health.

The chain combines TRBV14 with TRBJ2-2; a weak D match, TRBD2 (5 bases). This CDR3 region has 14 residues. Germline V lookup: CDR1 SGHDN, CDR2 FVKESK. The germline V and J ends were trimmed by 5 bases and 5 bases, with 12 bases remaining between them. The CDR3 coding sequence is TGTGCCAGCAGCTCTCAACCGGGGACCGGGGAGCTGTTTTTT. Its translation is CASSSQPGTGELFF.

This clone was detected a few times. The gene calls are TRBV29-1 and TRBJ2-3, with TRBD1 as a possible D gene (6 bases). Germline CDR1 is SQVTM and CDR2 is ANQGSEA. CDR3 length: 13 residues. V lost 7 bases to trimming and J lost 0 bases, with 11 bases between them. The CDR3 sequence is CSGSTGSTDTQYF. As DNA, the CDR3 is TGCAGCGGATCGACAGGCAGCACAGATACGCAGTATTTT.

The gene calls are TRBV5-6 and TRBJ2-7; TRBD1 agrees at 10 bases. The germline gives CDR1 SGHDT, CDR2 YYEEEE. The trim removed 4 bases at V and 6 bases at J, leaving 10 bases unmatched. The CDR3 loop spans 15 amino acids. For the CDR3, the DNA is TGTGCCAGCAGCCGAACCGGGACAGGGGAGGCCGAGCAGTACTTC. Protein: CASSRTGTGEAEQYF.

The rearrangement uses TRBV7-2 and TRBJ2-7, with D perhaps TRBD1 or TRBD2 (5 bases each). CDR3 length equals 16 residues. Trimming took off 3 bases at V and 5 bases at J, with 20 bases between the two ends. Germline lookup yields CDR1 SGHTA and CDR2 FQGNSA. CDR3 DNA sequence: TGTGCCAGCAGCTTGGGATGGATTCCTCGGGACCACGAGCAGTACTTC. Translation gives CASSLGWIPRDHEQYF.

This clone appeared a few times. The rearrangement joins TRBV29-1 to TRBJ2-2; D call uncertain. V lost 7 bases to trimming and J lost 5 bases, with 17 bases between them. Germline CDR1 SQVTM, CDR2 ANQGSEA. CDR3 length: 14 amino acids. CDR3 protein: CSAKPKYTTGELFF. DNA for the CDR3: TGCAGCGCTAAACCGAAATACACGACCGGGGAGCTGTTTTTT.

This clone was seen only a few times. The V call is TRBV23-1, the J call TRBJ2-5; D possibly corresponds to TRBD1 (5 bases). TRBV23-1 is noted as an ORF with a role that remains uncertain. The CDR3 is 15 residues long. Trimming stripped 4 bases from V and 3 bases from J, with 15 bases between. The CDR3 is CASSRSTGNKETQYF. The CDR3 region has the DNA TGCGCCAGCAGTCGTTCTACAGGCAACAAAGAGACCCAGTACTTC.

J is TRBJ2-7 and V is TRBV29-1; perhaps TRBD1 as D (5 bases). The V and J ends lost 7 bases and 0 bases respectively, with 10 bases between them. Germline V CDR1 and CDR2: SQVTM, ANQGSEA. The CDR3 extends over 12 amino acids. The CDR3 DNA follows: TGCAGCGCCTCACAGGTCTCCTACGAGCAGTACTTC. As protein: CSASQVSYEQYF.

The CDR3 DNA reads as TGTGCCACCAGCAGAGATGGTGTACTGAACACTGAAGCTTTCTTT. Amino acids: CATSRDGVLNTEAFF. The V gene is TRBV15, the J gene TRBJ1-1; D uncertain. V shed 0 bases and J shed 0 bases, with 8 bases lying between them. The germline V gene encodes CDR1 LNHNV and CDR2 YYDKDF (reference sequence). The CDR3 extends over 15 amino acids.

The V gene is TRBV29-1, the J gene TRBJ2-5; 8 bases agree with TRBD2. The junction had 3 bases not matched to a gene; V was cut back by 1 base and J by 2 bases. Germline-derived CDR1 and CDR2 are SQVTM and ANQGSEA. The CDR3 length is 14 residues. The CDR3 spells CSVEGAGVQETQYF. The DNA for the CDR3 is TGCAGCGTTGAAGGAGCGGGAGTGCAAGAGACCCAGTACTTC.

The gene calls are TRBV25-1 and TRBJ2-2, with 7 bases matching TRBD1. Germline V CDR1 and CDR2: MGHDK, SYGVNS. This CDR3 comprises 14 residues. The V and J ends lost 4 bases and 1 base, in that order; junction bases with no gene match: 0. The CDR3 bases are TGTGCCAGCAGTGGGACAGGGAACACCGGGGAGCTGTTTTTT. Translating gives CASSGTGNTGELFF.

The V call is TRBV30, the J call TRBJ1-1; D unclear. The V end lost 4 bases, the J end lost 0 bases, and 9 bases lay between the germline ends. Per the germline V gene, CDR1 is GTSNPN and CDR2 is SVGIG (reference sequence). The CDR3 totals 13 residues. The CDR3 bases are TGTGCCTGGACCAAAGCCATGAACACTGAAGCTTTCTTT. It specifies CAWTKAMNTEAFF.

This rearrangement joins TRBV9 to TRBJ1-4, with TRBD1 as a possible D gene (5 bases). This CDR3 has 14 amino acids. V lost 3 bases, J lost 5 bases, and 11 bases lay in between. The germline gives CDR1 SGDLS, CDR2 YYNGEE. This CDR3 is CASSDGAGNEKLFF. The CDR3 DNA is TGTGCCAGCAGCGATGGGGCTGGGAATGAAAAACTGTTTTTT.

V usage is TRBV7-9 and J usage is TRBJ2-7, with D possibly being TRBD1 (6 bases). Germline assignment: CDR1 SEHNR and CDR2 FQNEAQ (reference sequence). The CDR3 contains 15 residues. V lost 2 bases and J 5 bases, leaving 16 bases between the germline ends. Here the CDR3 reads CASSLFAGTRDEQYF. CDR3 sequence (DNA): TGTGCCAGCAGCTTATTCGCCGGGACACGCGACGAGCAGTACTTC. Using reference TRBV7-9 and TRBJ2-7 for the parts outside the CDR3, the full variable domain is DTGVSQNPRHKITKRGQNVTFRCDPISEHNRLYWYRQTLGQGPEFLTYFQNEAQLEKSRLLSDRFSAERPKGSFSTLEIQRTEQGDSAMYLCASSLFAGTRDEQYFGPGTRLTVT.

This clone was seen a few times. V usage is TRBV27 and J usage is TRBJ2-1; D remains unclear. The CDR3 is 12 residues long. The germline V and J ends were trimmed by 5 bases and 7 bases, with 9 bases remaining between them. The germline V gene has CDR1 MNHEY and CDR2 SMNVEV (reference sequence). CDR3 protein: CASSPNGNEQFF. CDR3 DNA: TGTGCCAGCAGTCCGAATGGGAATGAGCAGTTCTTC.

This clone was counted a single time. The genes are TRBV4-1 and TRBJ2-5; D is perhaps TRBD1 or TRBD2 (5 bases each). In germline, CDR1 is MGHRA, CDR2 YSYEKL. V shed 4 bases and J shed 2 bases, with 17 bases lying between them. The CDR3 spans 16 residues. This CDR3 is CASSRRWGGGQETQYF. As DNA, the CDR3 is TGCGCCAGCAGCCGTAGATGGGGCGGAGGTCAAGAGACCCAGTACTTC.

The CDR3 sequence: CASSTKTGLINEQFF. The DNA for the CDR3 is TGTGCCAGCAGCACCAAAACGGGACTTATCAATGAGCAGTTCTTC. V usage is TRBV7-9 and J usage is TRBJ2-1; possibly TRBD2 for D (6 bases). V was shortened by 5 bases and J by 6 bases, with 17 bases between the two germline ends. The CDR3 runs 15 residues. Germline values: CDR1 SEHNR, CDR2 FQNEAQ (reference sequence).

V gene TRBV27 combines with J gene TRBJ2-3; 14 bases agree with TRBD2. With 3 bases clipped from V and 5 bases from J, the junction kept 1 base outside the gene matches. The CDR3 contains 15 residues. The germline CDR1 and CDR2 sequences are MNHEY and SMNVEV (reference sequence). The CDR3 spells CASSLTSGRGDTQYF. The CDR3 nucleotides read TGTGCCAGCAGTTTGACTAGCGGGAGGGGAGATACGCAGTATTTT.

V gene TRBV29-1 combines with J gene TRBJ2-5, with D possibly being TRBD2 (6 bases). V was clipped by 6 bases and J by 2 bases, with 13 bases between them. From germline, CDR1 is SQVTM and CDR2 ANQGSEA. The CDR3 has 13 residues. CDR3 nucleotides: TGCAGCGTGGCGGGACTTTTTCAAGAGACCCAGTACTTC. This translates into CSVAGLFQETQYF.

The chain uses TRBV7-9 and TRBJ2-7; 8 nucleotides agree with TRBD1. There are 11 residues in the CDR3. V was clipped by 5 bases and J by 9 bases; unmatched bases: 3. Germline V gene lookup returns CDR1 SEHNR and CDR2 FQNEAQ (reference sequence). CDR3 protein: CASSAGQGQYF. The CDR3 DNA is TGTGCCAGCAGCGCAGGACAGGGGCAGTACTTC.

Comment on this clone: Other nucleotide sequences in the sample specify the same CDR3. V gene TRBV4-1 combines with J gene TRBJ1-1, with D perhaps matching TRBD1 (5 bases). The CDR3 totals 13 residues. Germline V gives CDR1 MGHRA, CDR2 YSYEKL. The V end lost 1 base, the J end lost 5 bases, and 8 bases lay between the germline ends. The CDR3 nucleotides read TGCGCCAGCAGCCAAGTGGGGGTGACTGAAGCTTTCTTT. It encodes CASSQVGVTEAFF.

The rearrangement links TRBV5-1 to TRBJ2-5; 7 bases map to TRBD1. Germline CDR1 and CDR2: SGHRS and YFSETQ. CDR3 length equals 13 residues. V was pared by 5 bases and J by 2 bases, with 3 bases of the junction left unmatched. The CDR3 bases are TGCGCCAGCAGAGGGGGCAGTCAAGAGACCCAGTACTTC. As protein: CASRGGSQETQYF.

The rearrangement uses TRBV25-1 and TRBJ2-7, with TRBD1 matching over 10 bases. Germline-derived CDR1 and CDR2 are MGHDK and SYGVNS. This CDR3 comprises 14 residues. The V and J ends lost 5 bases and 5 bases, in that order; junction bases with no gene match: 6. CDR3 protein: CASSKGQGKDEQYF. The DNA of the CDR3 is TGTGCCAGCAGTAAGGGACAGGGGAAGGACGAGCAGTACTTC.

This chain joins TRBV5-1 and TRBJ1-1, with 8 bases that match TRBD1. Germline V CDR1 and CDR2: SGHRS, YFSETQ. With 1 base clipped from V and 2 bases from J, the junction kept 4 bases outside the gene matches. CDR3 length: 15 amino acids. CDR3 region: CASSLWTGSNTEAFF. CDR3 coding DNA: TGCGCCAGCAGCTTGTGGACAGGGAGTAACACTGAAGCTTTCTTT. Variable domain in full (rest from reference TRBV5-1 and TRBJ1-1): KAGVTQTPRYLIKTRGQQVTLSCSPISGHRSVSWYQQTPGQGLQFLFEYFSETQRNKGNFPGRFSGRQFSNSRSEMNVSTLELGDSALYLCASSLWTGSNTEAFFGQGTRLTVV.

This chain uses TRBV7-8 with TRBJ2-7; 9 bases are a match to TRBD1. The V gene end was trimmed by 5 bases and the J gene end by 5 bases; junction bases not matched to a gene: 7. Looked up from germline, CDR1 is SGHVS and CDR2 is FQNEAQ. The CDR3 is 14 residues long. CDR3 bases: TGTGCCAGCAGCGCCGGGACAGGGTTCGACGAGCAGTACTTC. Its protein product is CASSAGTGFDEQYF.

This chain links TRBV9 with TRBJ1-2, with TRBD1 matching over 12 bases. This CDR3 has 16 amino acids. Germline loops: CDR1 SGDLS, CDR2 YYNGEE. J gave up 3 bases and V 4 bases, and 7 bases lay outside the gene matches. The CDR3 sequence: CASSRDRGREDYGYTF. The CDR3 DNA reads as TGTGCCAGCAGCAGGGACAGGGGGCGCGAGGACTATGGCTACACCTTC.

The V gene is TRBV30, the J gene TRBJ1-2; D not resolved. Deletions cut 0 bases from V and 8 bases from J, with 7 bases between. This CDR3 region has 11 residues. CDR1 and CDR2 from the germline V gene are GTSNPN and SVGIG (reference sequence). CDR3 nucleotides: TGTGCCTGGAGTGTCCCCTCAGGCTACACCTTC. It encodes CAWSVPSGYTF.

The chain recombines TRBV30 with TRBJ2-5, with 9 bases lining up with TRBD2. CDR3 size: 16 residues. Per germline, CDR1 GTSNPN and CDR2 SVGIG (reference sequence). The V and J ends lost 2 bases and 5 bases, in that order; junction bases with no gene match: 12. CDR3 coding DNA: TGTGCCTGGAGTCAAACGGGACTAGCTCGGGGGGAGACCCAGTACTTC. This encodes CAWSQTGLARGETQYF.

This clone came up many times. The chain joins TRBV2 to TRBJ2-7; 8 bases map to TRBD1. This CDR3 contains 14 residues. The germline CDR1 and CDR2 sequences are SNHLY and FYNNEI. Trimming took 4 bases from V and 1 from J; bases not matched to a gene: 3. The CDR3 DNA follows: TGTGCCAGCAGTGGGACAGGGAGTTCCTACGAGCAGTACTTC. It is translated as CASSGTGSSYEQYF. Using reference TRBV2 and TRBJ2-7 for the parts outside the CDR3, the full variable domain is EPEVTQTPSHQVTQMGQEVILRCVPISNHLYFYWYRQILGQKVEFLVSFYNNEISEKSEIFDDQFSVERPDGSNFTLKIRSTKLEDSAMYFCASSGTGSSYEQYFGPGTRLTVT.

The chain carries TRBV15 and TRBJ1-2; 11 bases align to TRBD1. The CDR3 is 16 amino acids. The V and J ends lost 0 bases and 6 bases, in that order; junction bases with no gene match: 6. Germline V CDR1 and CDR2: LNHNV, YYDKDF (reference sequence). DNA of the CDR3: TGTGCCACCAGCAGAGATGTTGGACAGGGGGCCCATGGCTACACCTTC. This sequence encodes CATSRDVGQGAHGYTF.

The chain has TRBV6-5 and TRBJ2-1; 11 bases fit TRBD1. Germline V gene data show CDR1 as MNHEY and CDR2 as SVGAGI. V gave up 7 bases and J gave up 4 bases; unmatched junction bases: 6. The CDR3 contains 15 residues. The chain's CDR3 is CASTRTGGAYNEQFF. Written as DNA, the CDR3 is TGTGCCAGCACGCGGACAGGGGGCGCGTACAATGAGCAGTTCTTC.